The 21 T cell receptor beta chains below were found in one sample sequenced in a study of PD-L1 blockade in urothelial cancer (dated by TCRdb to about 2017). The library relied on the immunoSEQ multiplex PCR assay. Imported from immuneACCESS, the table was reduced by TCRdb to in-frame sequences with V and J called. These copies leave out some clones; in studies compared against another copy, an unresolved V gene accounts for under half, and the cause of the remainder is not known. A total of about 120,000 clones appear in this sample, 75% to 90% of them only once. Roughly 1.8% of the sample rests with the top ten. The time point label on this specimen signifies: peripheral blood 6 weeks after treatment start. The specimen was PBMCs, collected around atezolizumab (anti-PD-L1) treatment. These receptors all stem from a man aged 55 to 70 with urothelial cancer.

The CDR3 nucleotides are TGTGCCAGCTCCCCGGAGCCAGATTCACCCCTCCACTTT. As protein: CASSPEPDSPLHF. The J gene is TRBJ1-6, the V gene TRBV18; no definite D call. Germline CDR1 is KGHSH and CDR2 is LQKENI. V was cut by 6 bases and J by 8 bases, with 11 bases left in between. CDR3 length: 13 amino acids.

The CDR3 spells CASSAHTGGGGYGYTF. CDR3 bases: TGTGCCAGCAGCGCCCATACAGGGGGCGGTGGCTATGGCTACACCTTC. This rearrangement joins TRBV9 to TRBJ1-2, with 9 bases matching TRBD1. Germline CDR1 and CDR2: SGDLS and YYNGEE. This CDR3 is built from 16 residues. The trim removed 3 bases at V and 4 bases at J, leaving 10 bases unmatched.

The count of this clone is one. The chain joins TRBV10-2 to TRBJ2-3, with TRBD2 matching 9 bases. V lost 10 bases to trimming and J lost 1 base; unmatched junction nucleotides: 9. The CDR3 is 15 amino acids. The V gene's germline CDR1 is WSHSY and CDR2 SAAADI. CDR3: CATGAAGGGTDTQYF. CDR3 coding DNA: TGCGCCACCGGGGCAGCGGGAGGCGGCACAGATACGCAGTATTTT.

This chain links TRBV28 with TRBJ2-3, with a possible D match to TRBD1 (5 bases). The germline V gene has CDR1 MDHEN and CDR2 SYDVKM. The CDR3 is 15 residues long. V was shortened by 3 bases and J by 2 bases, with 12 bases between the two germline ends. The CDR3 is CASSFRGSNTDTQYF. CDR3 sequence (DNA): TGTGCCAGCAGTTTTAGGGGCAGCAACACAGATACGCAGTATTTT.

This sequence joins TRBV6-6 and TRBJ1-2, with D possibly being TRBD1 (6 bases). Trimming left V 3 bases short and J 8 bases short, with 19 bases between. Germline CDR1 reads MNHNY; CDR2 reads SVGAGI (reference sequence). There are 15 residues in the CDR3. CDR3 region: CASSYPSLGARGYTF. The CDR3 region has the DNA TGTGCCAGCAGTTATCCCTCCTTGGGGGCGCGGGGCTACACCTTC.

The rearrangement uses TRBV19 and TRBJ2-7; 10 bases fit TRBD2. The germline V gene encodes CDR1 LNHDA and CDR2 SQIVND (reference sequence). J lost 2 bases, V lost 5 bases, and 3 bases had no gene match. The CDR3 has 14 residues. CDR3 DNA: TGTGCCAGTAGTTTCGGGACTAGCGCCTACGAGCAGTACTTC. Translated, it gives CASSFGTSAYEQYF.

The V and J genes are TRBV5-1 and TRBJ2-3, with TRBD2 identical over 10 bases. The V gene's germline CDR1 is SGHRS and CDR2 YFSETQ. V gave up 0 bases and J gave up 9 bases; unmatched junction bases: 13. CDR3 length: 17 amino acids. Here the CDR3 DNA reads TGCGCCAGCAGCTTGGCAAGAGCGGGAGGGCCAGAGGGGACGCAGTATTTT. Protein product: CASSLARAGGPEGTQYF. The entire variable domain, with the rest obtained from reference TRBV5-1 and TRBJ2-3, is as follows: KAGVTQTPRYLIKTRGQQVTLSCSPISGHRSVSWYQQTPGQGLQFLFEYFSETQRNKGNFPGRFSGRQFSNSRSEMNVSTLELGDSALYLCASSLARAGGPEGTQYFGPGTRLTVL.

The rearrangement uses TRBV28 and TRBJ2-7; D perhaps matches TRBD1 (5 bases). Germline lookup yields CDR1 MDHEN and CDR2 SYDVKM. The V and J ends lost 2 bases and 3 bases respectively, with 8 bases between them. This CDR3 has 13 residues. The CDR3 DNA reads TGTGCCAGCAGTTTAGGGGCATTCTACGAGCAGTACTTC. Translated: CASSLGAFYEQYF.

V and J are TRBV7-8 and TRBJ2-1, with TRBD2 matching over 7 bases. V was pared by 7 bases and J by 8 bases, with 17 bases of the junction left unmatched. Germline-derived CDR1 and CDR2 are SGHVS and FQNEAQ. CDR3 length: 16 amino acids. CDR3 sequence (DNA): TGTGCCAGCAAGGTACATGGCGGGGGTTCGACCGATGAGCAGTTCTTC. The encoded protein is CASKVHGGGSTDEQFF.

The chain couples TRBV11-3 to TRBJ2-7; 7 bases are shared with TRBD2. The germline V gene encodes CDR1 SGHNT and CDR2 YENEEA. The CDR3 spans 14 residues. The V gene end was trimmed by 5 bases and the J gene end by 7 bases; junction bases not matched to a gene: 11. CDR3 amino acids: CASSSGQVGGEQYF. The CDR3 DNA sequence: TGTGCCAGCAGCAGCGGTCAGGTGGGGGGGGAGCAGTACTTC.

This chain joins TRBV2 and TRBJ2-3; 7 bases fit TRBD1. V was pared by 8 bases and J by 4 bases, with 3 bases of the junction left unmatched. Per germline, CDR1 SNHLY and CDR2 FYNNEI. This CDR3 is 12 amino acids long. The CDR3: CASPRGPDTQYF. In DNA, the CDR3 is TGTGCCAGCCCGAGGGGGCCAGATACGCAGTATTTT.

This clone was recorded only once. J is TRBJ1-1 and V is TRBV7-9; D not certain. V lost 5 bases, J lost 5 bases, and 12 bases lay in between. CDR3 length: 13 residues. Germline lookup yields CDR1 SEHNR and CDR2 FQNEAQ (reference sequence). The DNA of the CDR3 is TGTGCCAGCAGCCGGGTCCCTGGAACTGAAGCTTTCTTT. Protein sequence: CASSRVPGTEAFF.

The chain employs TRBV9 and TRBJ2-1, with 10 bases aligning to TRBD2. J gave up 7 bases and V 4 bases, and 5 bases lay outside the gene matches. CDR1 is SGDLS and CDR2 is YYNGEE in the germline V gene. CDR3 length equals 14 residues. The CDR3 loop is CASSSGTSENEQFF. The CDR3 DNA reads TGTGCCAGCAGCTCTGGGACTAGCGAGAATGAGCAGTTCTTC.

The chain has TRBV11-2 and TRBJ2-5; TRBD2 matches 12 bases. In germline, CDR1 is SGHAT, CDR2 FQNNGV. This CDR3 contains 15 residues. The J segment lost 9 bases and the V segment lost 5 bases, leaving 10 bases of the junction unmatched. The CDR3 spells CASSGMGLAGISQYF. CDR3 DNA sequence: TGTGCCAGCAGCGGGATGGGACTAGCGGGTATCTCCCAGTACTTC.

The rearrangement links TRBV7-2 to TRBJ1-1, with D tentatively TRBD1 (6 bases). Trimming removed 3 bases from V and 10 bases from J, with 15 bases in between. CDR1 SGHTA and CDR2 FQGNSA come from the germline V gene. This CDR3 region has 13 residues. CDR3 nucleotide sequence: TGTGCCAGCAGCTTTGTACAGGGTGATGTAGCTTTCTTT. As protein: CASSFVQGDVAFF.

The V and J genes are TRBV28 and TRBJ1-2; 7 nucleotides match TRBD1. Unmatched junction bases numbered 7, after V lost 5 bases and J lost 4 bases. CDR1 and CDR2 (germline): MDHEN, SYDVKM. This CDR3 is 14 amino acids long. CDR3 sequence: CASSADRAPYGYTF. The CDR3 DNA follows: TGTGCCAGCAGTGCAGACAGGGCCCCCTATGGCTACACCTTC.

This rearrangement joins TRBV7-3 to TRBJ2-3, with 13 bases identical to TRBD2. V was clipped by 5 bases and J by 4 bases; unmatched bases: 6. Germline V lookup: CDR1 SGHTA, CDR2 FQGTGA. This CDR3 has 16 residues. This CDR3 is CASSNRLAGGADTQYF. In nucleotides, the CDR3 is TGTGCCAGCAGCAATAGACTAGCGGGGGGCGCAGATACGCAGTATTTT.

This chain uses TRBV4-1 with TRBJ1-6, with 8 nucleotides matching TRBD1. The trim removed 4 bases at V and 10 bases at J, leaving 9 bases unmatched. Germline assignment: CDR1 MGHRA and CDR2 YSYEKL. The CDR3 loop spans 15 amino acids. In DNA, the CDR3 is TGCGCCAGCAGCCCTTGGGACAGGAAGGAGTCACCCCTCCACTTT. Translated, it gives CASSPWDRKESPLHF.

V and J are TRBV29-1 and TRBJ2-7, with D possibly being TRBD1 (6 bases). In germline, CDR1 is SQVTM, CDR2 ANQGSEA. V was pared by 7 bases and J by 4 bases, with 17 bases between. The CDR3 spans 13 residues. CDR3 residues: CSARRDNTYEQYF. In DNA form, the CDR3 reads TGCAGCGCCCGCCGGGACAATACTTACGAGCAGTACTTC.

This clone was seen a handful of times. The chain combines TRBV21-1 with TRBJ2-7; TRBD1 is taken as the D call from the table, unchecked against the DNA. TRBV21-1 represents a pseudogene. The CDR3 spans 11 residues. The DNA of the CDR3 is TGTGCCAGCAGCTTGACATCCGAGCAGTACTTC. Residues: CASSLTSEQYF.

The CDR3 bases are TGTGCCAGCAGCCCCGCGGGACAGGGGCCGGTTGGCTACACCTTC. Its translation: CASSPAGQGPVGYTF. The V call is TRBV7-9, the J call TRBJ1-2; 10 bases agree with TRBD1. The CDR3 sequence is 15 residues long. Per the germline V gene, CDR1 is SEHNR and CDR2 is FQNEAQ (reference sequence). V shed 5 bases and J 7 bases; nucleotides not matched to a gene: 10.